The entry that follows covers one TCR beta chain sequence. The sample belongs to a study of blood T cell repertoires in COVID-19. Overall study: Recovery among Cohort 3 donors was established by two negative PCRs, clearance, or symptom resolution. Both acute and convalescent COVID-19 samples were obtained from the United States, Italy and Spain.

In the study's own analysis: From reference gene primer amplification, estimates of nucleated cell counts were derived. Clones were sequenced by immunoSEQ multiplex PCR, and TCRdb holds only the in-frame ones, with some missing. The DNA was the basis for D and trimming; V, J and clone size are from that table. The sample has some 180,000 clones, roughly 85% seen once. Donors were grouped by their self-reported clinical history. Trimming pared 6 bases from V and 4 bases from J, leaving 13 bases between. CDR3 length: 14 amino acids. From germline, CDR1 is MNHEY and CDR2 SVGAGI. This sequence joins TRBV6-5 and TRBJ1-5; no firm D call. Sequencing was performed on PBMCs or T cells enriched from blood (not recorded which). The TCR sequence derives from a woman in her sixties or seventies in a cohort exposed to, infected with or recovered from COVID-19 (not recorded which). The CDR3 nucleotides read TGTGCCAGCAGCCCCTCGTTGACTAATCAGCCCCAGCATTTT. It is translated as CASSPSLTNQPQHF.